The 27 T cell receptor beta chains below all came from one sample that was sequenced in a study of blood T cells in healthy people across ages. The use of a sample-barcoded 5' primer and a J-beta primer mix characterized a second PCR of about 7 to 12 cycles. TCRdb re-called the 5' RACE reads with MiXCR, one entry per CDR3 protein. Of just over 1 million distinct CDR3 sequences listed, 40% to 45% are singletons. Material: blood. The receptors were gathered from a woman aged 55-70 years in good health.

This sequence joins TRBV7-2 and TRBJ2-4; TRBD2 is a possible D gene (5 bases). The J call may be wrong; the DNA end is better matched by TRBJ2-7. This CDR3 region has 15 residues. CDR1 is SGHTA, CDR2 FQGNSA, per germline. The CDR3 reads CASSLGTDPTYEQYF. DNA for the CDR3: TGTGCCAGCAGCTTAGGGACTGATCCAACCTACGAGCAGTACTTC.

V and J are TRBV19 and TRBJ2-1; either TRBD1 or TRBD2 may fit D (7 bases each). This CDR3 is built from 15 residues. V was pared by 6 bases and J by 3 bases, with 15 bases between. Germline lookup yields CDR1 LNHDA and CDR2 SQIVND (reference sequence). CDR3 coding DNA: TGTGCCAGTAGGACAGGGCGGGAGATCTACAATGAGCAGTTCTTC. Residues: CASRTGREIYNEQFF. The whole variable domain, remainder taken from reference TRBV19 and TRBJ2-1, is DGGITQSPKYLFRKEGQNVTLSCEQNLNHDAMYWYRQDPGQGLRLIYYSQIVNDFQKGDIAEGYSVSREKKESFPLTVTSAQKNPTAFYLCASRTGREIYNEQFFGPGTRLTVL.

The genes are TRBV30 and TRBJ2-4; D call uncertain. The DNA end favors TRBJ2-7, so the J call may be wrong. The germline V gene encodes CDR1 GTSNPN and CDR2 SVGIG (reference sequence). The CDR3 totals 12 residues. The CDR3 DNA is TGTGCCTGGAGCGCCGATGCCTACGAGCAGTACTTC. Protein sequence: CAWSADAYEQYF.

A word on this clonotype: A much larger clone sits a single nucleotide away, making a read error possible. The J gene is TRBJ2-5, the V gene TRBV11-2, with no clear D. CDR3 length: 13 residues. Trimming shortened V by 3 bases and J by 11 bases, and 16 bases separated the two germline ends. Germline-derived CDR1 and CDR2 are SGHAT and FQNNGV. CDR3 sequence (DNA): TGTGCCAGCAGCTTGGATTCGAGGTACAAGCAGTACTTC. Amino acid sequence: CASSLDSRYKQYF.

The CDR3: CASRPPLDRGSEQYF. CDR3 nucleotide sequence: TGTGCCAGCAGACCACCCCTAGACAGGGGGAGTGAGCAGTACTTC. The rearrangement uses TRBV12-3 or TRBV12-4 and TRBJ2-5; 9 nucleotides match TRBD1. This CDR3 is built from 15 residues. The V segment lost 6 bases and the J segment 11 bases; nucleotides outside the gene matches: 16.

The CDR3 coding sequence is TGCAGTGCTAGAGAAACGCAGTTAGCCAAAAACATTCAGTACTTC. Translating it yields CSARETQLAKNIQYF. The gene calls are TRBV20-1 and TRBJ2-4, with D unclear. The V end was cut by 0 bases, the J end by 0 bases, with 9 bases between. CDR3 length equals 15 residues. Germline V gene data show CDR1 as DFQATT and CDR2 as SNEGSKA (reference sequence).

This clonotype was detected only once. The chain employs TRBV6-5 and TRBJ2-7; 8 nucleotides line up with TRBD1. The CDR3 consists of 16 residues. The V gene end was trimmed by 4 bases and the J gene end by 0 bases; junction bases not matched to a gene: 8. CDR1 and CDR2 (germline): MNHEY, SVGAGI. CDR3 loop: CASSSTRQGLSYEQYF. The CDR3 coding sequence is TGTGCCAGCAGTTCAACGCGACAGGGGCTCTCCTACGAGCAGTACTTC.

This clonotype appeared once. Since a much larger clone is just one base distant, this may be a read error. This chain links TRBV15 with TRBJ2-4, with TRBD1 identical over 7 bases. The CDR3 is 15 amino acids. Looked up from germline, CDR1 is LNHNV and CDR2 is YYDKDF (reference sequence). The DNA of the CDR3 is TGTGCCACCAGCGGACAGACAGGGCTCAAAACCATTCAGTACTTC. Protein: CATSGQTGLKTIQYF.

This clonotype showed up just a few times. This may arise from a read error, as a much more abundant clone is one base away. The gene calls are TRBV5-1 and TRBJ2-7; 8 bases agree with TRBD1. CDR3 size: 13 residues. With 4 bases clipped from V and 6 bases from J, the junction kept 6 bases outside the gene matches. Germline CDR1 reads SGHRS; CDR2 reads YFSETQ. The CDR3 here is CASSGDRLSEQYF. CDR3 bases: TGCGCCAGCAGCGGGGACAGGCTCTCCGAGCAGTACTTC.

This clonotype was counted between two and nine times. The J gene is TRBJ1-2, the V gene TRBV6-5; D remains ambiguous. Germline CDR1 and CDR2: MNHEY and SVGAGI. The CDR3 contains 14 residues. V was trimmed by 6 bases and J by 0 bases, leaving 11 bases between them. CDR3 DNA sequence: TGTGCCAGCAGAACGGCTGTTGCTAACTATGGCTACACCTTC. Its translation: CASRTAVANYGYTF.

Of note for this clonotype: One end of the junction is discordant with germline, which a read error may explain. The rearrangement links TRBV12-3 or TRBV12-4 to TRBJ2-1, with D unresolved. CDR3 size: 16 residues. The CDR3 sequence is CTSRPSSAHPYNEQFF. The CDR3 DNA reads as TGTACCAGCAGGCCGTCGTCCGCCCACCCCTACAATGAGCAGTTCTTC.

V is TRBV27 and J is TRBJ2-3, with D unresolved. Trimming took 5 bases from V and 12 from J, leaving 3 bases between them. The length of the CDR3 is 8 residues. CDR1 MNHEY and CDR2 SMNVEV come from the germline V gene (reference sequence). The CDR3 loop is CASSLQYF. Here the CDR3 DNA reads TGTGCCAGCAGTCTACAGTATTTT.

The J gene is TRBJ2-1, the V gene TRBV7-9; a possible D gene is TRBD1 (5 bases). The germline gives CDR1 SEHNR, CDR2 FQNEAQ (reference sequence). V lost 2 bases and J 7 bases, leaving 9 bases between the germline ends. The CDR3 is 13 amino acids. CDR3 bases: TGTGCCAGCAGCTTAAAGGGGCTGAATGAGCAGTTCTTC. Its translation is CASSLKGLNEQFF.

This sequence joins TRBV25-1 and TRBJ2-7; 7 nucleotides match TRBD2. V gave up 0 bases and J gave up 6 bases; unmatched junction bases: 8. This CDR3 is built from 15 residues. CDR1 is MGHDK and CDR2 is SYGVNS in the germline V gene. The CDR3 DNA reads as TGTGCCAGCAGTGAATACTTAGTTGGCGGGGGCGAGCAGTACTTC. Translated: CASSEYLVGGGEQYF.

This chain uses TRBV27 with TRBJ2-5, with D perhaps matching TRBD1 or TRBD2 (5 bases each). V lost 0 bases and J lost 11, with 16 bases in between. Germline CDR1 reads MNHEY; CDR2 reads SMNVEV (reference sequence). The length of the CDR3 is 14 residues. CDR3 protein: CASSLSSGRNEQYF. The CDR3 region has the DNA TGTGCCAGCAGTTTATCTTCGGGACGGAATGAGCAGTACTTC.

This clonotype was observed at least ten times. The chain employs TRBV27 and TRBJ2-7; TRBD1 agrees at 7 bases. The trim removed 7 bases at V and 0 bases at J, leaving 6 bases unmatched. The CDR3 runs 14 residues. CDR1 MNHEY and CDR2 SMNVEV come from the germline V gene (reference sequence). DNA for the CDR3: TGTGCCAGCAAACAGGGGTTTGTCTCCTACGAGCAGTACTTC. Translated: CASKQGFVSYEQYF.

In this sample, this clonotype turned up a few times. The chain links TRBV5-1 to TRBJ2-7; D might be TRBD1 (5 bases). This CDR3 region has 13 residues. Trimming left V 4 bases short and J 3 bases short, with 11 bases between. The germline gives CDR1 SGHRS, CDR2 YFSETQ. This chain's CDR3 is CASSGAQGYEQYF. The CDR3 bases are TGCGCCAGCAGCGGGGCTCAGGGCTACGAGCAGTACTTC.

The rearrangement uses TRBV30 and TRBJ1-2, with 7 bases fitting TRBD1. The CDR3 is 13 amino acids. Germline V lookup: CDR1 GTSNPN, CDR2 SVGIG (reference sequence). With 2 bases clipped from V and 4 bases from J, the junction kept 4 bases outside the gene matches. CDR3 in amino acids: CAWSWGQLYGYTF. The CDR3 DNA sequence: TGTGCCTGGAGTTGGGGACAGCTCTATGGCTACACCTTC.

The chain joins TRBV7-9 to TRBJ2-7, with unresolved D. V lost 5 bases, J lost 3 bases, and 20 bases lay in between. This CDR3 has 16 residues. From germline, CDR1 is SEHNR and CDR2 FQNEAQ (reference sequence). In DNA, the CDR3 is TGTGCCAGCAGCCCCCGGGTTAGGGTAGGAAACTACGAGCAGTACTTC. This sequence encodes CASSPRVRVGNYEQYF.

A few counts support this clonotype. The rearrangement links TRBV10-2 to TRBJ2-3, with TRBD1 identical over 11 bases. V lost 7 bases and J lost 2; bases outside the gene matches: 11. Germline V gene lookup returns CDR1 WSHSY and CDR2 SAAADI. This CDR3 spans 17 amino acids. CDR3 sequence reads: CASIRTDGQGATDTQYF. In DNA form, the CDR3 reads TGCGCCAGCATTCGGACCGATGGACAGGGGGCCACAGATACGCAGTATTTT.

This chain connects TRBV14 to TRBJ2-1, with 14 bases fitting TRBD2. The V segment lost 5 bases and the J segment 9 bases; nucleotides outside the gene matches: 9. The CDR3 extends over 16 amino acids. Germline CDR1 and CDR2: SGHDN and FVKESK. The CDR3 region is CASSLPGLAGAGEQFF. The CDR3 nucleotides read TGTGCCAGCAGCTTACCGGGACTAGCGGGAGCGGGTGAGCAGTTCTTC.

To note about this clonotype: A much larger clone differs by one base, so this may be a read error. The CDR3 region is CSERGQGSHGYTF. Here the CDR3 DNA reads TGCAGCGAACGAGGACAGGGGTCGCATGGCTACACCTTC. The chain links TRBV29-1 to TRBJ1-2; 9 bases fit TRBD1. The germline CDR1 and CDR2 sequences are SQVTM and ANQGSEA. The CDR3 is 13 residues long. J lost 6 bases, V lost 7 bases, and 9 bases had no gene match.

This clonotype is a singleton in its sample. The chain employs TRBV20-1 and TRBJ2-5; 7 bases match TRBD2. Germline-derived CDR1 and CDR2 are DFQATT and SNEGSKA (reference sequence). CDR3 length: 15 residues. Unmatched junction bases numbered 8, after V lost 1 base and J lost 3 bases. DNA of the CDR3: TGCAGTGCTAGAGCCCGGACCGGGACTAAAGAGACCCAGTACTTC. This translates into CSARARTGTKETQYF.

V usage is TRBV9 and J usage is TRBJ1-1; a possible D gene is TRBD1 (5 bases). The CDR3 totals 16 residues. V lost 4 bases to trimming and J lost 0 bases, with 16 bases between them. Germline-derived CDR1 and CDR2 are SGDLS and YYNGEE. CDR3 amino acids: CASSPRMGLMNTEAFF. DNA for the CDR3: TGTGCCAGCAGCCCCCGAATGGGACTCATGAACACTGAAGCTTTCTTT.

This clonotype has a handful of counts. The chain employs TRBV15 and TRBJ2-1; no definite D call. The CDR3 contains 16 residues. The V gene's germline CDR1 is LNHNV and CDR2 YYDKDF (reference sequence). V was trimmed by 1 base and J by 5 bases, leaving 15 bases between them. The CDR3 DNA sequence: TGTGCCACCAGCAGAGCGTCTCCGGCTCTTAACAATGAGCAGTTCTTC. Translated: CATSRASPALNNEQFF.

The rearrangement uses TRBV7-9 and TRBJ2-1; 10 bases align to TRBD2. CDR1 SEHNR and CDR2 FQNEAQ come from the germline V gene (reference sequence). The CDR3 totals 20 residues. V lost 0 bases to trimming and J lost 7 bases; unmatched junction nucleotides: 18. The CDR3 loop is CASSLARLAGVGPTRNEQFF. CDR3 nucleotide sequence: TGTGCCAGCAGCTTAGCGCGGCTAGCGGGAGTAGGTCCTACGAGAAATGAGCAGTTCTTC.

J is TRBJ2-7 and V is TRBV2; weak D call: TRBD2 (7 bases). V dropped 7 bases and J dropped 6 bases, with 13 bases sitting between them. The CDR3 runs 12 residues. Germline V gene data show CDR1 as SNHLY and CDR2 as FYNNEI. CDR3 amino acids: CASTGGFGEQYF. The CDR3 coding sequence is TGTGCCAGCACGGGGGGCTTTGGCGAGCAGTACTTC.